This section outlines one T cell receptor beta chain sequence together with its context. The antigen is undetermined. Sequenced by immunoSEQ multiplex PCR; TCRdb stores in-frame clones only, minus some. Counted here are about 26,000 clones, roughly 80% occurring once; the ten biggest clones make up roughly 10%. V was trimmed by 4 bases and J by 7 bases, leaving 8 bases between them. The germline CDR1 and CDR2 sequences are SGHTS and YDEGEE. The CDR3 is made up of 12 amino acids. The record originates from a study of T cells in localized non-small cell lung cancer. General study findings and limits: Measurement of T cell clonality placed uninvolved adjacent lung highest, above the level in tumor. Owing to sequencing of a solitary tumor region, heterogeneity cannot be discounted. Across samples, adjacent lung featured a median around 56 of the top 100 tumor clones.

This clonotype originated in a man between 40 and 70 years old with stage III squamous cell lung carcinoma. The V gene is TRBV5-8, the J gene TRBJ2-2; the D is unclear. The sequences come from peripheral blood, collected before any cancer treatment. The CDR3 DNA is TGTGCCAGCAGCGGGGTGAGCGGGGAGCTGTTTTTT. This gives the protein CASSGVSGELFF. Supplemented by reference TRBV5-8 and TRBJ2-2, the full variable domain reads EAGVTQSPTHLIKTRGQQATLRCSPISGHTSVYWYQQALGLGLQFLLWYDEGEERNRGNFPPRFSGRQFPNYSSELNVNALELEDSALYLCASSGVSGELFFGEGSRLTVL.